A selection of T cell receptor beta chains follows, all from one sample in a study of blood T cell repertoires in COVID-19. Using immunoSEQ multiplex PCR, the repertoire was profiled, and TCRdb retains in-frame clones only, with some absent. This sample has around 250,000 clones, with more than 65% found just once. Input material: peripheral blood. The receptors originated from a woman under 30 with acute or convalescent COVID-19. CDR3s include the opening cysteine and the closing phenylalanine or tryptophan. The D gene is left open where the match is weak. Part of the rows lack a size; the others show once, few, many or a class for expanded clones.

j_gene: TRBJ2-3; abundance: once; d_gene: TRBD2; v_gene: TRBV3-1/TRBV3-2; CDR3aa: CASSPTGTSGSLGDTQYF
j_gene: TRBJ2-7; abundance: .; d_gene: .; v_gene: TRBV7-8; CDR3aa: CASSPQANGGYEQYF
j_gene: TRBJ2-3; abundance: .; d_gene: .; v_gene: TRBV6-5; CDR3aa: CASSTNGARTDTQYF
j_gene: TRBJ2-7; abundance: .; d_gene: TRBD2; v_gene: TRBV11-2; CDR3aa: CASSITLRTSGRIYEQYF
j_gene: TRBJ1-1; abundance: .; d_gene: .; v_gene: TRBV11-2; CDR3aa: CASSLDRGGGTEAFF
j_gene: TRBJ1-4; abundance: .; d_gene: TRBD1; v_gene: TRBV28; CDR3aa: CASSEDRELFF
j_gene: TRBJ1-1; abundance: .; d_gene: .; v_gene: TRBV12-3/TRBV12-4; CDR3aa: CASSEIGGSEAFF
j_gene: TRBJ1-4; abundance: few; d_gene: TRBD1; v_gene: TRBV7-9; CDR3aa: CASSRWDRGEKLFF
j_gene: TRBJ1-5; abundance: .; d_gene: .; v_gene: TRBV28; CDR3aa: CASGTGINQPQHF
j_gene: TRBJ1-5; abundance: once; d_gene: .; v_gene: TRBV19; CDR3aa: CASRTNTGDGNQPQHF
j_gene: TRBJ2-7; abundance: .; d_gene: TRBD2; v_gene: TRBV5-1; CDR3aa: CASSLARGAGEQYF